This T cell receptor (beta chain) was obtained from a study of shared clonotypes between healthy human individuals (dated by TCRdb to between 2020 and 2021). General notes on the study: Two women and a few men aged 18 to 49 years were included in the cohort. For each donor, CD4 naive and CD4 memory were each run on three plates, CD8 naive on two plates, and CD8 memory on one plate. Blood TCR repertoires of about 5 healthy adults were deeply sequenced to estimate repertoire size and the extent of clonotype sharing between individuals. Different laboratories and diverse techniques were used to prepare libraries and sequence TCR repertoires, to increase sequencing depth and limit assay-specific biases. Leukapheresis yielded between about 0.94 and 8.9 billion PBMCs per donor. Summary of the overall study and its limitations: Sampling was limited to blood, and TCR repertoires in tissue likely differ from TCR repertoires in blood. Estimated clonotype richness was generally larger for naive than for memory subsets. Pairwise subsampling indicated that sequencing depth was expected to affect the degree of clonotype sharing among donors. Higher generation probabilities were observed for clonotypes shared by all four sorted-subset donors than for non-shared clonotypes. The small number of donors limited the genetic and exposure-history diversity represented. Sharing across several donors was observed for around 5% of naive CD4, less than 4% of naive CD8, roughly 2.4% of memory CD4, and roughly 0.4% of memory CD8 clonotypes. Even with the large sequencing depth, rarefaction of the sorted-subset datasets indicated that sequencing was incomplete.

This clone was observed a single time. No cognate antigen has been identified for it. Base qualities were left out, and no much larger clone turns up one base away. The CDR3, cysteine through phenylalanine, is 21 amino acids long. The entry retains the CDR3 DNA only, 63 bases that are in frame from base 1. CDR1 and CDR2 are read off the germline V gene (reference sequence) as LNHNV and YYDKDF. For this chain, trimming is 3 bases at the V end and 3 bases at the J end, and the number of junction bases without a gene match is 20. TCR CDR3 regions were amplified from genomic DNA by multiplex PCR using the deep immunoSEQ assay. Genomic DNA extracted from each cell subset was distributed evenly over all wells of several immunoSEQ 96-well plates, and each plate served as one replicate. For sorted subsets, roughly 190 ng of genomic DNA, equivalent to 30,000 or so T cell genomes, went into each replicate PCR. Purified libraries were measured with a Qubit 3.0 fluorometer, size-checked on a Bioanalyzer 2100, and measured again with the KAPA Library Quantification kit. Every immunoSEQ 96-well plate was sequenced on a dedicated single-read 150-cycle Illumina NextSeq 550 flow cell. The paper's data handling went like this. Because only junctional sequences without quality scores were contained in the immunoSEQ output, filtering matching that applied to full-length reads could not be performed. Sequences were annotated with PyIR, a Python wrapper for IgBLAST v1.9, and V/J genes and CDR3 were assigned using IMGT germline references. Reads were removed for weak V/J assignments (E-value above 1e-6), missing CDR3, stop codons, out-of-frame junctions, or ambiguous translated residues. V3J clonotypes were defined by identical inferred V gene, J gene, and CDR3 amino acid sequence. To compute the percentage overlap between repertoires, the number of shared unique clonotypes was divided by the size of the smaller repertoire. Three approaches were used to assess repertoire richness: RTK rarefaction, the Chao1 estimator, and Recon v2.1 estimates of unobserved clonotypes. Generation probabilities for all TCRbeta clonotypes obtained by the gDNA method from a handful of donors were computed using OLGA. In its TCRdb copy, this immuneACCESS table keeps in-frame sequences only and misses some clones. Where compared with another copy, unresolved V genes explain less than half of these, and the others have no known cause. Clone size and V and J calls were adopted from that table, with D and trimming inferred from the DNA. The sample records some 580,000 clones, 95% to 98% of which are singletons. In total, the top ten clones hold around 0.06% of the sample.

The donors were healthy, HIV-negative adults with no recently reported acute infections or vaccinations. All donors were Caucasian adults living in Nashville, Tennessee, USA. CD4+ T cells were enriched by magnetic negative selection; naive cells were then positively selected on CD45RA, and the negative fraction formed the memory subset. Blood was obtained by leukapheresis, after which PBMCs were separated by Ficoll-Histopaque density gradient centrifugation and cryopreserved in liquid nitrogen vapor phase. Analytical flow cytometry was used to check the purity and quantity of each magnetically sorted T cell population. From each sorted fraction, genomic DNA was isolated and quantified by UV absorbance on a Nanodrop 2000c.

Recombination connected TRBV15 to TRBJ2-1, and 10 junction bases match TRBD2. Input material: naive CD4+ T cells sorted from blood. What this sample's cell subset or site label stands for: CD45RA+ positively selected. The sequence derives from a young woman in good health. The DNA sequence is given as TGTGCCACCAGCAGTAATCTAGCGGGAGTAGGATTTGGAACCGGCTACAATGAGCAGTTCTTC. Protein translation: CATSSNLAGVGFGTGYNEQFF.